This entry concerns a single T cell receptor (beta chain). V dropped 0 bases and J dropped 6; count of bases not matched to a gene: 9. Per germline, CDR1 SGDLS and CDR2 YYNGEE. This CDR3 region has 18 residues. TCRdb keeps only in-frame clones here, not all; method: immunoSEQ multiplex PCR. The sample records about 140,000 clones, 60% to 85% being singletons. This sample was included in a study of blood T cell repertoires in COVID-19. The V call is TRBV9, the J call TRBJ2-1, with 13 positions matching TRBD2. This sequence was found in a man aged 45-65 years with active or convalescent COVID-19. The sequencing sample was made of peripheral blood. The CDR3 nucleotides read TGTGCCAGCAGCGTAGACCCGACTACTAGCGGGAGGGCCAATGAGCAGTTCTTC. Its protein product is CASSVDPTTSGRANEQFF. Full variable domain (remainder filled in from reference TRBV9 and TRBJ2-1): DSGVTQTPKHLITATGQRVTLRCSPRSGDLSVYWYQQSLDQGLQFLIQYYNGEERAKGNILERFSAQQFPDLHSELNLSSLELGDSALYFCASSVDPTTSGRANEQFFGPGTRLTVL.